This T cell receptor beta chain was recorded in a study of T cell repertoires in cytomegalovirus infection. In the study overall: Indicated by public TCR beta signatures were CMV infection and matching HLA type. Study-level findings and limits: Frequencies of public TCR beta families were cumulated, and this identified carriers of CMV plus the relevant HLA. Dominating the ex vivo response were TCR beta clonotypes that were CMV-specific and HLA-C-restricted.

TCRdb redid the calling of the reads with MiXCR, one entry per CDR3 protein. The sample consists of some 600,000 distinct CDR3 sequences, 20% to 30% of them appearing once. Trimming stripped 0 bases from V and 3 bases from J, with 9 bases between. The germline V gene encodes CDR1 SGHVS and CDR2 FQNEAQ. This CDR3 comprises 15 residues. The sample holds many counts of this clonotype. Its antigen is as yet unknown. The genes are TRBV7-8 and TRBJ2-1; D is uncertain. This clonotype originated in a human donor in good health (CMV status not recorded). Some clones in this sample may be carry-over from other donors' samples. Input material: CD8+ T cells from PBMCs. The CDR3 DNA follows: TGTGCCAGCAGCTTAGCGTCCGATTACTACAATGAGCAGTTCTTC. This gives the protein CASSLASDYYNEQFF.